This entry lists 3 T cell receptor beta chains sequenced from one sample in a study of beta chain features in type 1 diabetes. Their cognate antigens are unknown. Regarding the study as a whole: Type 1 diabetes patients had TCRB CDR3s that were shorter (moderately but significantly so) in all four CD4+ subsets.

The whole isolated RNA underwent reverse transcription, so sequencing captured expressed TCRB transcripts. Some clones are missing from TCRdb's copy, which holds only in-frame ones; the method was immunoSEQ multiplex PCR. The table has about 160,000 clones, approximately 8.1% seen once. Input material: central memory CD4+ T cells from blood. The source is a man between 18 and 29 years old with type 1 diabetes.

This chain connects TRBV19 to TRBJ1-2; TRBD1 agrees at 8 bases. Trimming took 5 bases from V and 2 from J; bases not matched to a gene: 10. Germline values: CDR1 LNHDA, CDR2 SQIVND (reference sequence). The length of the CDR3 is 16 residues. The CDR3 here is CASSLAYGQGNYGYTF. DNA of the CDR3: TGTGCCAGTAGTTTGGCATATGGACAGGGAAACTATGGCTACACCTTC.

A word on this clone: The sample holds other DNA sequences that translate to the same CDR3. The chain carries TRBV5-1 and TRBJ2-3; no reliable D call. V was trimmed by 0 bases and J by 6 bases, leaving 5 bases between them. The CDR3 contains 12 residues. Germline loops: CDR1 SGHRS, CDR2 YFSETQ. The CDR3 nucleotides read TGCGCCAGCAGCTTGGCCAGGGATACGCAGTATTTT. It translates to CASSLARDTQYF.

The chain couples TRBV6-5 to TRBJ1-2; D gene unclear. Germline V lookup: CDR1 MNHEY, CDR2 SVGAGI. Trimming took 0 bases from V and 5 from J, leaving 13 bases between them. This CDR3 spans 15 amino acids. CDR3 sequence (DNA): TGTGCCAGCAGTTACTCGAATAGGCCGACTTATGGCTACACCTTC. Its translation: CASSYSNRPTYGYTF.